A single T cell receptor beta chain is shown here with its context. The entry originates in a study of blood T cell repertoires in COVID-19. In the study overall: From the United States, Italy and Spain came samples of acute and convalescent COVID-19. The analysed material was cDNA or gDNA that came from T cells, B-cell-depleted T cells, or PBMCs.

This CDR3 spans 16 amino acids. Germline V gives CDR1 SGHDT, CDR2 YYEEEE. The V segment lost 4 bases and the J segment 1 base; nucleotides outside the gene matches: 7. Per the study methods: How many nucleated cells were present was estimated from reference gene primer amplification. The method was immunoSEQ multiplex PCR; TCRdb's version includes in-frame clones alone and lacks a portion of them. D and trimming come from the DNA, and the V and J calls and clone size come from that table. Among roughly 270,000 clones listed, roughly 85% were seen once. This clonotype originated in a man aged 50 or older with active or convalescent COVID-19. Sequencing used peripheral blood. The chain uses TRBV5-6 and TRBJ2-1, with 8 bases matching TRBD2. For the CDR3, the DNA is TGTGCCAGCAGCCCCGGTTCGGGAGGGTCCTACAATGAGCAGTTCTTC. This sequence encodes CASSPGSGGSYNEQFF.